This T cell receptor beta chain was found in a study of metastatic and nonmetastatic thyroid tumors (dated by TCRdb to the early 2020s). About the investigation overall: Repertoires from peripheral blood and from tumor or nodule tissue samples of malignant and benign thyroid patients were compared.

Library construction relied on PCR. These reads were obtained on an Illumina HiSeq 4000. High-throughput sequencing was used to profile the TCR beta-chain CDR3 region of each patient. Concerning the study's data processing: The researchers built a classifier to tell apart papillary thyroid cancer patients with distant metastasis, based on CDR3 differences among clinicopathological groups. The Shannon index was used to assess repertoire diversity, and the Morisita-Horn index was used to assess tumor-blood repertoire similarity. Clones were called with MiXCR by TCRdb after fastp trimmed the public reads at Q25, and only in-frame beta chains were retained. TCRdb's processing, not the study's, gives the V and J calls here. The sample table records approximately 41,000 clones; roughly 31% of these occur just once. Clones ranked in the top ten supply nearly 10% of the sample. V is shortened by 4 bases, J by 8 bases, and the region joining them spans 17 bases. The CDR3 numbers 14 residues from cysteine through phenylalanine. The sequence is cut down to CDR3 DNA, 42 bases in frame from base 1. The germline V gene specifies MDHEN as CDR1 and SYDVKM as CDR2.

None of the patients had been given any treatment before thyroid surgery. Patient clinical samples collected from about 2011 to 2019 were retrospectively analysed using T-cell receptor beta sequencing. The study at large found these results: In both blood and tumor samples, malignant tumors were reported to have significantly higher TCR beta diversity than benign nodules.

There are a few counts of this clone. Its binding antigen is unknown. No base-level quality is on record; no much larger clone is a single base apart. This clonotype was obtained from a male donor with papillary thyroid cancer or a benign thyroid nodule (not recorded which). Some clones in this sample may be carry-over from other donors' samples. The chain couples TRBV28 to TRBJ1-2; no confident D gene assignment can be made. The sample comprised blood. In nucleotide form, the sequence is TGTGCCAGCAGTTCAACCGGGCCAAGAAAGGGCTACACCTTC. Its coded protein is CASSSTGPRKGYTF.